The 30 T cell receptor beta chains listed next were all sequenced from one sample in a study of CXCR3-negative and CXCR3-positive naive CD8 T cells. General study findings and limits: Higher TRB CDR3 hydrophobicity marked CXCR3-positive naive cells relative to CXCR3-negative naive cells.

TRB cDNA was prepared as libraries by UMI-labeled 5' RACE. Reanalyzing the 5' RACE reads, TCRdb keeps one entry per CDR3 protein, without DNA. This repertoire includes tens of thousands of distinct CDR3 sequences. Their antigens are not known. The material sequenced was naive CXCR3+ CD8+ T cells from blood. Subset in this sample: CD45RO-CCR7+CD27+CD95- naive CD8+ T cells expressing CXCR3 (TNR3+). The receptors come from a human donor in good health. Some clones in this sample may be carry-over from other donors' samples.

CDR3 sequence: CSVAAYGELFF. The chain links TRBV29-1 to TRBJ2-2. Per the germline V gene, CDR1 is SQVTM and CDR2 is ANQGSEA. This CDR3 contains 11 residues.

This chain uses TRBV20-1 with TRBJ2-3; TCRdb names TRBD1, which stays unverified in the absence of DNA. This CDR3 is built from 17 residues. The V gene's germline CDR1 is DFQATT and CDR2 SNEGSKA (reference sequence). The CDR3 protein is CSARDLRDGGYTDTQYF.

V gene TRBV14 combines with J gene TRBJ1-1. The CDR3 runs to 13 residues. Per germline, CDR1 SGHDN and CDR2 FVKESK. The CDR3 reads CASSPGLEPQAFF.

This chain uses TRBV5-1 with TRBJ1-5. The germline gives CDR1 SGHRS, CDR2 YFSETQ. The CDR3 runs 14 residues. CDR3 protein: CASSMDGANQPQHF.

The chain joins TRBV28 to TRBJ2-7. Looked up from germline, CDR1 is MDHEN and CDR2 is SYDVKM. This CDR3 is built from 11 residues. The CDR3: CASTGVYEQYF.

The chain's CDR3 is CASSYEQGAPSYEQYF. The chain has TRBV6-5 and TRBJ2-7; as DNA is missing, the TRBD1 call by TCRdb cannot be tested. Per the germline V gene, CDR1 is MNHEY and CDR2 is SVGAGI. This CDR3 is built from 16 residues.

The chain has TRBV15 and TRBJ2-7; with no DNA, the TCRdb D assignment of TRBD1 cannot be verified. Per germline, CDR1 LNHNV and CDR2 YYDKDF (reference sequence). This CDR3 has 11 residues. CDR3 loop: CATSRGDEQYF.

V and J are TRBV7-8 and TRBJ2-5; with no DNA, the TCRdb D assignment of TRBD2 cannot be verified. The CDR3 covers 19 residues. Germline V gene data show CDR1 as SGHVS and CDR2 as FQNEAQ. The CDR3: CASSPRLAGGPGAQETQYF. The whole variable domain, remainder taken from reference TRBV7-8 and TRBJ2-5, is GAGVSQSPRYKVAKRGQDVALRCDPISGHVSLFWYQQALGQGPEFLTYFQNEAQLDKSGLPSDRFFAERPEGSVSTLKIQRTQQEDSAVYLCASSPRLAGGPGAQETQYFGPGTRLLVL.

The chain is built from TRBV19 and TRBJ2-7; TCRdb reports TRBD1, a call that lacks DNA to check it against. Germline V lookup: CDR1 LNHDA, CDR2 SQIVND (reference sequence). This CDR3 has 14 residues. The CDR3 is CASSIGTDFYEQYF.

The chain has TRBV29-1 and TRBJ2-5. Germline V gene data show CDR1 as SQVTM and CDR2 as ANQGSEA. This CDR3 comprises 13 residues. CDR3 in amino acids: CSVDYKLEETQYF.

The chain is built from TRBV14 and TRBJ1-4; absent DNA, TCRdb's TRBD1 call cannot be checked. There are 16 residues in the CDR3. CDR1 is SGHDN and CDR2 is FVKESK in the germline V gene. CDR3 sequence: CASSPTPGTRKGGLFF.

CDR3: CASSYMLNLAGEWETQYF. The chain links TRBV6-2 or TRBV6-3 to TRBJ2-5; checking the TCRdb D call of TRBD2 is not possible without DNA. This CDR3 is 18 amino acids long. CDR1 is MNHEY and CDR2 is SVGEGT in the germline V gene.

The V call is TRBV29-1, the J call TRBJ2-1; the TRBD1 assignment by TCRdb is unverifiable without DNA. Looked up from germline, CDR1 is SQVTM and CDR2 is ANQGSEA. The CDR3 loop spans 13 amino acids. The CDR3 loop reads CSAGGGHTDEQFF.

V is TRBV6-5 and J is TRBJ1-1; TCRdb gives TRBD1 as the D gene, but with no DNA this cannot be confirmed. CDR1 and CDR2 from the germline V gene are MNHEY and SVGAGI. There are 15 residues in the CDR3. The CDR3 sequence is CASSYPGGLNTEAFF.

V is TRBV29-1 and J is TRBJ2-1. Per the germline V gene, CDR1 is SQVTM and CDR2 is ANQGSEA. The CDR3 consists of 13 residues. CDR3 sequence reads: CSVDQLSYNEQFF.

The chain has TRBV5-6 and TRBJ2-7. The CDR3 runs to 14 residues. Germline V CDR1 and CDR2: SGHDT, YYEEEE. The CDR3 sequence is CASSLASNPYEQYF.

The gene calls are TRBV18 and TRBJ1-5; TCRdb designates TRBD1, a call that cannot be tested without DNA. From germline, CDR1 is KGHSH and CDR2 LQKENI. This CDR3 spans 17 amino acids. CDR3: CASSPKEGMGPMEPQHF.

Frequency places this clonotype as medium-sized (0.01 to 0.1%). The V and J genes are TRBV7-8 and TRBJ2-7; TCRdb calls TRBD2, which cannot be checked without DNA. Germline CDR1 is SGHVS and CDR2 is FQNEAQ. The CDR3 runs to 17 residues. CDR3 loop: CASSAGLAGAITYEQYF.

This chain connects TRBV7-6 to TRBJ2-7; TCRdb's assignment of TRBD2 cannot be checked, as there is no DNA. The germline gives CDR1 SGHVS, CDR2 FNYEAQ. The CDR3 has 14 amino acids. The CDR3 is CASSPDLSSYEQYF.

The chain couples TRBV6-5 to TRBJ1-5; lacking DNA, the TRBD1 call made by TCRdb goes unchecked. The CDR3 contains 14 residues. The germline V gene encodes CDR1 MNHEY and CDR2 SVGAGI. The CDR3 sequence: CASRPDRNYQPQHF.

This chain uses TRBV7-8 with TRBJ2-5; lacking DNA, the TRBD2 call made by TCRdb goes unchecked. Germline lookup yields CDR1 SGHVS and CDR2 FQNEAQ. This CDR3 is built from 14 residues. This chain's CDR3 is CASSLGEVGETQYF.

CDR3 region: CASSQSGSMNTEAFF. The chain combines TRBV7-2 with TRBJ1-1. This CDR3 spans 15 amino acids. Per germline, CDR1 SGHTA and CDR2 FQGNSA.

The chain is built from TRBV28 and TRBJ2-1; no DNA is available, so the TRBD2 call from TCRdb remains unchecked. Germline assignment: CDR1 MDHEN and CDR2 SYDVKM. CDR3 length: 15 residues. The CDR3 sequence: CASSLAGGVFNEQFF.

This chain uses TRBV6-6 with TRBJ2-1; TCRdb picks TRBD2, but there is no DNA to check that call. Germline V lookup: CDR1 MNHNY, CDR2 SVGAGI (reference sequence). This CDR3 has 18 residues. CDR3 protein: CASSPGLAGTPSYNEQFF.

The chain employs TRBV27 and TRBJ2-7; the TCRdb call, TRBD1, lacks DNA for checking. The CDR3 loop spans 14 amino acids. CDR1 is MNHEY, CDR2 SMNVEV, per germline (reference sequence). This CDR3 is CASSFRDRVFEQYF.

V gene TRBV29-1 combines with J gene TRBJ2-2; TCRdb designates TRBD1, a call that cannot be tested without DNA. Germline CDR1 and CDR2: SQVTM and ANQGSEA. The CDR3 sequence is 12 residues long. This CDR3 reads CSVEQGTGELFF.

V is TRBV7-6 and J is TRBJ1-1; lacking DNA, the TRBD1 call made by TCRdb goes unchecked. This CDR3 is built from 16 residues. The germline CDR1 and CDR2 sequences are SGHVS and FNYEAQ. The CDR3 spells CASSSGSGGGGTESFF. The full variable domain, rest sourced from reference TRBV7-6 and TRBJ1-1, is GAGVSQSPRYKVTKRGQDVALRCDPISGHVSLYWYRQALGQGPEFLTYFNYEAQQDKSGLPNDRFSAERPEGSISTLTIQRTEQRDSAMYRCASSSGSGGGGTESFFGQGTRLTVV.

CDR3 sequence reads: CASSLIAGLGETQYF. This rearrangement joins TRBV7-8 to TRBJ2-5; the TCRdb D gene call, TRBD2, has no DNA to confirm it. The CDR3 has 15 amino acids. Germline CDR1 is SGHVS and CDR2 is FQNEAQ.

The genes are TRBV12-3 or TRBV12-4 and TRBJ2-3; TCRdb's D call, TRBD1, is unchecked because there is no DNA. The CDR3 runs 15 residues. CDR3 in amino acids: CASSWGGSSADTQYF.

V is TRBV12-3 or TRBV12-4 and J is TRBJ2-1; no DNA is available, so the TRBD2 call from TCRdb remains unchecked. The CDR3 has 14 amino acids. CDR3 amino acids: CASSFREVYNEQFF.